This T cell receptor (beta chain) is drawn from a study of blood T cells in healthy people across ages. Primed by a sample-barcoded 5' primer and a J-beta primer mix, a second PCR proceeded for roughly 7 to 12 cycles. TCRdb re-analysed the 5' RACE reads in MiXCR, keeping a single row per CDR3 protein. There are 800,000 to 1,000,000 distinct CDR3 sequences in the sample; roughly 50% occur only once, and roughly 13% lies in the top ten. Germline values: CDR1 MNHNS, CDR2 SASEGT. The CDR3 loop spans 13 amino acids. The chain joins TRBV6-1 to TRBJ2-4; 10 bases map to TRBD1. The J call may be wrong; the DNA end is better matched by TRBJ2-7. This TCR was sampled from a man aged 25 to 40 in good health. The specimen was blood. The CDR3 DNA is TGTGCCAGCAGGACAGGGGGCTTCCACGAGCAGTACTTC. Amino acid sequence: CASRTGGFHEQYF.